The T cell receptor (beta chain) described here comes from a study of T-cell memory formation after mild COVID-19. V lost 6 bases and J 2 bases, leaving 3 bases between the germline ends. The CDR3 loop spans 11 amino acids. There are many counts of this clonotype. TCRdb re-derived calls from the 5' RACE reads in MiXCR, one entry per CDR3 protein. The sample includes a few hundred thousand distinct CDR3 sequences, 16% seen only once; the top ten take approximately 21%. The chain uses TRBV12-3 or TRBV12-4 and TRBJ2-3; D not resolved. The sequenced sample consisted of PBMCs or a T cell subset sorted from them (not recorded which). The clonotype comes from a man aged 18 to 30 who had mild COVID-19 (a few samples of this study predate the infection). Cell type and time point are not known. The chain's CDR3 is CASRNTDTQYF. The CDR3 DNA sequence: TGTGCCAGCAGAAACACAGATACGCAGTATTTT.